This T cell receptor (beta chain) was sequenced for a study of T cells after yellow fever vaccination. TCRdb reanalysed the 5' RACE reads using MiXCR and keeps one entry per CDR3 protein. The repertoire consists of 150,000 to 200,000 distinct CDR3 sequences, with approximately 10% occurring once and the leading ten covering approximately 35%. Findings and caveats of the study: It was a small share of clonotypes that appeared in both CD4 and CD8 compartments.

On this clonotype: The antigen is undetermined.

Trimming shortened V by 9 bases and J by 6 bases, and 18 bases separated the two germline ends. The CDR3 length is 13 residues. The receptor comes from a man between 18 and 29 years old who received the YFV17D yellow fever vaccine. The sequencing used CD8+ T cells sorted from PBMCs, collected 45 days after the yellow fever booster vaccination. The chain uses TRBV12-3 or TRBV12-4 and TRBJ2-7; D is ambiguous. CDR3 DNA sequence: TGTGCCAGGAAAGGGATTTCTTGGCGCGAGCAGTACTTC. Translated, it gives CARKGISWREQYF.